A selection of T cell receptor beta chains follows, all from one sample in a study of spatial heterogeneity in lung cancer. One entry per CDR3 protein, called by TCRdb with MiXCR from the 5' RACE reads. Here the sample spans about 17,000 distinct CDR3 sequences, 15% to 20% being singletons. The input for sequencing was PBMCs, taken at follow-up. The origin of the receptors is a male donor with early-stage non-small cell lung cancer. The CDR3 runs from the conserved cysteine through the conserved F or W.

v_call	cdr3_aa
TRBV20-1	CSARDPGGGEDTQYF
TRBV5-1	CASSFGDQPQHF
TRBV4-1	CASSQDRGQIEETQYF
TRBV4-1	CASSHRQGGDYGYTF
TRBV4-1	CASSPGQGAVYGYTF
TRBV20-1	CSARGENGQPQHF
TRBV6-5	CASSRLTWEGYTF
TRBV6-2/TRBV6-3	CASSYSQDYTEAFF
TRBV30	CAWSRAQQFF
TRBV5-1	CASSLMGQGNQPQHF
TRBV5-1	CASSWIRMNTEAFF
TRBV20-1	CSAREVTGGYEQYF
TRBV7-9	CASSLGTGDEQFF
TRBV19	CASSTTGGRELFF
TRBV7-3	CASSPNSGGADTQYF
TRBV2	CASSAAAGGYTF
TRBV4-2	CASSPQAPMEATQYF
TRBV18	CASSPFGGTEAFF
TRBV7-2	CASSLIQGASTGELFF
TRBV11-1	CASSSKTWSTEAFF
TRBV7-3	CASSLRSTTDTQYF
TRBV27	CASSPRTGRLSNQPQHF
TRBV9	CASSVDTRPTDTQYF
TRBV5-1	CASSLGAGTSSGNTIYF
TRBV4-1	CASSLGGGESGNTIYF
TRBV7-6	CASSDLAGSYNEQFF
TRBV11-1	CASSADSYNNEQFF
TRBV19	CASSIGRGDEQFF
TRBV10-3	CAISEFDSDNQPQHF
TRBV6-6	CASSYVAGNDQPQHF
TRBV19	CASTPWGQGAAQPQHF
TRBV6-1	CASLEAFRGQPQHF
TRBV27	CASSFGQGNYGYTF
TRBV9	CASSRLLTTDTQYF
TRBV11-2	CASSLGIRGHQPQHF
TRBV12-3/TRBV12-4	CASSGTSGGASVDTQYF
TRBV19	CASSIEDMWVHNEQFF
TRBV10-3	CAISDGGPTYEQYF
TRBV3-1	CASSQVRGEGGYTF
TRBV5-1	CASSRDRGLNTGELFF
TRBV30	CACTAGRNEKLFF
TRBV12-3/TRBV12-4	CASRRLGAPSGNEQFF
TRBV21-1	CASSIPPSLGRLSYEQYF
TRBV7-7	CASGVVGGTDTQYF
TRBV10-3	CAISDWASGANVLTF
TRBV7-9	CASSPRVSGPRTGELFF
TRBV4-1	CASSHPMAGGLGEAFF
TRBV5-1	CAGSPANTGELFF
TRBV11-3	CASSLDRGFGTDTQYF
TRBV15	CATSRTGTGNSPLHF
TRBV6-1	CASSEAPDRDLDLHF
TRBV2	CASSGTGQETQYF
TRBV7-2	CASSLDLGQYNEQFF
TRBV24-1	CATESDREENTGELFF
TRBV5-6	CASSLGREYTF
TRBV3-1	CASSLRSDEQYF
TRBV7-9	CASSLRDRGDGYTF